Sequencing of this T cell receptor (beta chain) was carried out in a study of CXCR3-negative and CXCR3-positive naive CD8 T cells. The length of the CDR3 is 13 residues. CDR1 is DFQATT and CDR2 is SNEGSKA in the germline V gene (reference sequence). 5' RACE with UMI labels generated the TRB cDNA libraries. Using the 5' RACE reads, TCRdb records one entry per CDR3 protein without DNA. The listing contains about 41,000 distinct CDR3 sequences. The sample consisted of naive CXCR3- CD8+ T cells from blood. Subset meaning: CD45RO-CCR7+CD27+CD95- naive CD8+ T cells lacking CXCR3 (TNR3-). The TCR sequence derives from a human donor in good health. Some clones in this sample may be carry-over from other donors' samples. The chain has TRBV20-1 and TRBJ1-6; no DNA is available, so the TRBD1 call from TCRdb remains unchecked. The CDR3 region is CSSGTGDSSPLHF.